This T cell receptor (beta chain) was found in a study of beta chain features in type 1 diabetes. Whole-study results and caveats: Type 1 diabetes patients showed a moderate but significant shortening of TCRB CDR3s in all four CD4+ subsets.

The whole isolated RNA underwent reverse transcription, so sequencing captured expressed TCRB transcripts. Assay: immunoSEQ multiplex PCR; the TCRdb copy retains only in-frame clones and omits some. The top ten hold 0.01% of the sample, which has 350,000 to 450,000 clones, roughly 12% seen once. The CDR3 is 14 amino acids. Germline CDR1 reads SGHRS; CDR2 reads YFSETQ. J lost 1 base, V lost 4 bases, and 2 bases had no gene match. A word on this clone: Its specificity is not known. This sample includes further DNA sequences coding for the same CDR3.

Based on CD45RO/CCR7/CD25/CD127/CD95/CD27, CD4+ regulatory, stem cell-like memory, naive and central memory cells were sorted. Sorted populations were all over 95% pure. The rearrangement uses TRBV5-1 and TRBJ2-5; 9 nucleotides agree with TRBD2. This TCR derives from a woman under 30 with type 1 diabetes. The source material was naive CD4+ T cells from blood. This CDR3 is CASSPTSGQETQYF. Written as DNA, the CDR3 is TGCGCCAGCAGCCCGACTAGCGGCCAAGAGACCCAGTACTTC.